The clone carrying this T cell receptor (beta chain) came up a few times. Sequenced by immunoSEQ multiplex PCR; TCRdb stores in-frame clones only, minus some. Of under 600,000 clones listed, roughly four fifths were seen once; the top ten hold approximately 12%. This specimen comes from a study of shared clonotypes between healthy human individuals. Trimming took 7 bases from V and 0 from J, leaving 13 bases between them. This CDR3 contains 15 residues. Germline CDR1 reads MNHNS; CDR2 reads SASEGT. Tens of millions of PBMCs went into genomic DNA for unsorted samples. What was sequenced was PBMCs. The receptor comes from a woman in her thirties or forties in good health. Some clones in this sample may be carry-over from other donors' samples. The genes are TRBV6-1 and TRBJ2-1; D is perhaps TRBD1 (5 bases). The CDR3 DNA sequence: TGTGCCAGCAATAGGGGCCATAGCTCCTACAATGAGCAGTTCTTC. Protein sequence: CASNRGHSSYNEQFF.